This TCR beta chain was retrieved from a study of cytomegalovirus exposure and HLA in healthy donors. Study results and limitations: Cytomegalovirus status was reportedly diagnosed by the classifier with high specificity and sensitivity. Most TCR sequences proved rare, with some public TCRs found in many donors.

PCR amplification relied on 60 Vbeta primers (plus 13 Jbeta primers). Profiling relied on immunoSEQ multiplex PCR, and the TCRdb table lists in-frame clones only, not all of them. The table has approximately 97,000 clones, 81% seen once. A note on this clone: Its antigen is unknown.

CDR3 size: 20 residues. The ends lost 0 bases at V and 1 base at J; junction bases unmatched: 15. In germline, CDR1 is LGHNA, CDR2 YSLEER. The V gene is TRBV4-3, the J gene TRBJ2-3, with 8 bases matching TRBD2. This clonotype was obtained from a woman aged 70 to 79 in good health and CMV-seropositive. Sequences were obtained from PBMCs. DNA of the CDR3: TGCGCCAGCAGCCAAGAGGCGGGAGGCTCTGGGAAATTTCGCACAGATACGCAGTATTTT. Its translation: CASSQEAGGSGKFRTDTQYF.